A selection of T cell receptor beta chains follows, all from one sample in a study of T-cell memory formation after mild COVID-19. One entry per CDR3 protein results from TCRdb running MiXCR on the 5' RACE reads. There are some 120,000 distinct CDR3 sequences in the sample; over 15% occur only once, and 4.5% to 5.5% lies in the top ten. The specimen sequenced was PBMCs or a T cell subset sorted from them (not recorded which). The receptors originated from a man between 18 and 35 years old who had mild COVID-19 (a few samples of this study predate the infection). Cell type and time point are not known. The CDR3 runs from the conserved cysteine through the conserved F or W. The order of the fields is J gene, clone size, D gene, V gene, CDR3 protein, CDR3 DNA. A D gene is named only where the DNA matches it firmly. Clone size is given for some rows only: seen once, a few or many times, or a class if the clone is expanded.

j_call: TRBJ2-3
clone_size: few
d_call: -
v_call: TRBV6-1
cdr3_aa: CASSEDVRGSQYF
cdr3_nt: TGTGCCAGCAGTGAAGACGTCAGGGGATCGCAGTATTTT

j_call: TRBJ2-7
clone_size: many
d_call: -
v_call: TRBV6-5
cdr3_aa: CASSYRQTAGVEQYF
cdr3_nt: TGTGCCAGCAGTTACCGGCAGACAGCCGGTGTCGAGCAGTACTTC

j_call: TRBJ2-3
clone_size: -
d_call: TRBD2
v_call: TRBV5-1
cdr3_aa: CASSLRTSGGAGDTQYF
cdr3_nt: TGCGCCAGCAGCCTAAGGACTAGCGGGGGGGCAGGAGATACGCAGTATTTT

j_call: TRBJ2-3
clone_size: few
d_call: TRBD2
v_call: TRBV6-2/TRBV6-3
cdr3_aa: CASSYGGLAVTDTQYF
cdr3_nt: TGTGCCAGCAGTTACGGCGGGCTAGCGGTCACAGATACGCAGTATTTT

j_call: TRBJ2-7
clone_size: -
d_call: -
v_call: TRBV11-2
cdr3_aa: CASSLGAVSYEQYF
cdr3_nt: TGTGCCAGCAGCTTAGGGGCGGTGTCCTACGAGCAGTACTTC

j_call: TRBJ1-2
clone_size: few
d_call: -
v_call: TRBV4-2
cdr3_aa: CASSQDLRGAYGYTF
cdr3_nt: TGTGCCAGCAGCCAAGATCTAAGAGGGGCCTATGGCTACACCTTC

j_call: TRBJ2-5
clone_size: few
d_call: TRBD2
v_call: TRBV6-2/TRBV6-3
cdr3_aa: CASSSHTGLAGLQETQYF
cdr3_nt: TGTGCCAGCAGTTCTCACACGGGACTAGCGGGTCTCCAAGAGACCCAGTACTTC

j_call: TRBJ1-1
clone_size: -
d_call: TRBD1
v_call: TRBV30
cdr3_aa: CAWRGGPAGTEAFF
cdr3_nt: TGTGCCTGGAGAGGGGGCCCCGCCGGGACTGAAGCTTTCTTT

j_call: TRBJ2-1
clone_size: few
d_call: -
v_call: TRBV6-2/TRBV6-3
cdr3_aa: CASSYREIGEQFF
cdr3_nt: TGTGCCAGCAGTTACCGGGAGATAGGTGAGCAGTTCTTC

j_call: TRBJ2-1
clone_size: -
d_call: -
v_call: TRBV15
cdr3_aa: CATSRPFQNEQFF
cdr3_nt: TGTGCCACCAGCAGACCCTTCCAGAATGAGCAGTTCTTC

j_call: TRBJ2-1
clone_size: -
d_call: TRBD1
v_call: TRBV28
cdr3_aa: CASRGMAGGRNEQFF
cdr3_nt: TGTGCCAGCAGGGGGATGGCAGGGGGCAGGAATGAGCAGTTCTTC

j_call: TRBJ1-2
clone_size: many
d_call: -
v_call: TRBV12-3/TRBV12-4
cdr3_aa: CASTITQGLGYTF
cdr3_nt: TGTGCCAGCACCATTACACAGGGCCTGGGCTACACCTTC

j_call: TRBJ1-5
clone_size: -
d_call: -
v_call: TRBV6-6
cdr3_aa: CASSRQVRQPQHF
cdr3_nt: TGTGCCAGCAGCCGACAGGTACGGCAGCCCCAGCATTTT

j_call: TRBJ2-2
clone_size: few
d_call: -
v_call: TRBV12-3/TRBV12-4
cdr3_aa: CASSPPGQNTGELFF
cdr3_nt: TGTGCCAGCAGTCCCCCGGGACAGAACACCGGGGAGCTGTTTTTT

j_call: TRBJ1-2
clone_size: -
d_call: -
v_call: TRBV7-2
cdr3_aa: CASSIPVGGARDYGYTF
cdr3_nt: TGTGCCAGCAGCATCCCCGTGGGGGGGGCACGCGATTATGGCTACACCTTC

j_call: TRBJ2-7
clone_size: few
d_call: -
v_call: TRBV11-1
cdr3_aa: CASSRTREAEQYF
cdr3_nt: TGTGCCAGCAGCCGGACGCGGGAAGCCGAGCAGTACTTC

j_call: TRBJ2-5
clone_size: few
d_call: TRBD2
v_call: TRBV3-1
cdr3_aa: CASSQAGVAGGQETQYF
cdr3_nt: TGTGCCAGCAGCCAAGCGGGAGTAGCGGGGGGGCAAGAGACCCAGTACTTC

j_call: TRBJ2-6
clone_size: few
d_call: -
v_call: TRBV2
cdr3_aa: CASSPFFSGANVLTF
cdr3_nt: TGTGCCAGCAGCCCATTTTTCTCTGGGGCCAACGTCCTGACTTTC

j_call: TRBJ2-5
clone_size: -
d_call: TRBD2
v_call: TRBV12-3/TRBV12-4
cdr3_aa: CASSRYWTSGGKTQETQYF
cdr3_nt: TGTGCCAGCAGCCGCTATTGGACTAGCGGGGGGAAGACACAAGAGACCCAGTACTTC

j_call: TRBJ2-1
clone_size: -
d_call: -
v_call: TRBV29-1
cdr3_aa: CSVGMTNYNEQFF
cdr3_nt: TGCAGCGTGGGGATGACAAACTACAATGAGCAGTTCTTC

j_call: TRBJ2-2
clone_size: -
d_call: TRBD2
v_call: TRBV12-3/TRBV12-4
cdr3_aa: CASSLGSGGVANTGELFF
cdr3_nt: TGTGCCAGCAGTTTGGGTTCGGGGGGGGTCGCGAACACCGGGGAGCTGTTTTTT

j_call: TRBJ2-7
clone_size: many
d_call: TRBD1
v_call: TRBV6-1
cdr3_aa: CASSEPTGVYEQYF
cdr3_nt: TGTGCCAGCAGTGAACCGACAGGGGTTTACGAGCAGTACTTC

j_call: TRBJ2-3
clone_size: few
d_call: -
v_call: TRBV11-2
cdr3_aa: CASSFSGGYTDTQYF
cdr3_nt: TGTGCCAGCAGCTTCTCTGGGGGATACACAGATACGCAGTATTTT

j_call: TRBJ1-1
clone_size: -
d_call: -
v_call: TRBV29-1
cdr3_aa: CSAEGPGRNTEAFF
cdr3_nt: TGCAGCGCCGAGGGGCCAGGGCGTAACACTGAAGCTTTCTTT

j_call: TRBJ2-5
clone_size: -
d_call: -
v_call: TRBV9
cdr3_aa: CASSISSVQETQYF
cdr3_nt: TGTGCCAGCAGTATCTCTAGCGTCCAAGAGACCCAGTACTTC

j_call: TRBJ2-1
clone_size: -
d_call: TRBD2
v_call: TRBV5-4
cdr3_aa: CASSSRSGGPYNEQFF
cdr3_nt: TGTGCCAGCAGCTCCCGTAGCGGGGGGCCCTACAATGAGCAGTTCTTC

j_call: TRBJ2-7
clone_size: few
d_call: TRBD2
v_call: TRBV5-1
cdr3_aa: CASSGKTSGSSYEQYF
cdr3_nt: TGCGCCAGCAGCGGAAAGACTAGCGGCAGCTCCTACGAGCAGTACTTC

j_call: TRBJ2-5
clone_size: -
d_call: TRBD1
v_call: TRBV7-3
cdr3_aa: CASSAGTGTVETQYF
cdr3_nt: TGTGCCAGCAGCGCCGGGACAGGGACTGTGGAGACCCAGTACTTC

j_call: TRBJ2-5
clone_size: -
d_call: TRBD2
v_call: TRBV7-9
cdr3_aa: CASSLVRLAGGLGETQYF
cdr3_nt: TGTGCCAGCAGCTTAGTACGGTTGGCGGGGGGCCTTGGCGAGACCCAGTACTTC

j_call: TRBJ1-3
clone_size: many
d_call: -
v_call: TRBV6-5
cdr3_aa: CASRTPSGNTIYF
cdr3_nt: TGTGCCAGCAGGACACCCTCTGGAAACACCATATATTTT

j_call: TRBJ2-3
clone_size: -
d_call: TRBD1
v_call: TRBV20-1
cdr3_aa: CSARVGTGMGDTQYF
cdr3_nt: TGCAGTGCTAGAGTGGGGACAGGGATGGGCGATACGCAGTATTTT

j_call: TRBJ1-2
clone_size: -
d_call: TRBD1
v_call: TRBV7-9
cdr3_aa: CASSLQGDHYGYTF
cdr3_nt: TGTGCCAGCAGCTTACAGGGGGACCACTATGGCTACACCTTC

j_call: TRBJ2-5
clone_size: -
d_call: -
v_call: TRBV12-3/TRBV12-4
cdr3_aa: CASSRRQKETQYF
cdr3_nt: TGTGCCAGCAGCCGAAGACAGAAAGAGACCCAGTACTTC

j_call: TRBJ1-3
clone_size: -
d_call: -
v_call: TRBV2
cdr3_aa: CASRVGGAGNTIYF
cdr3_nt: TGTGCCAGCAGAGTAGGTGGGGCTGGAAACACCATATATTTT

j_call: TRBJ2-1
clone_size: many
d_call: TRBD2
v_call: TRBV5-1
cdr3_aa: CASSPGTTYNEQFF
cdr3_nt: TGCGCCAGCAGCCCCGGGACTACCTACAATGAGCAGTTCTTC

j_call: TRBJ2-1
clone_size: many
d_call: -
v_call: TRBV6-5
cdr3_aa: CASSYGINSYNEQFF
cdr3_nt: TGTGCCAGCAGTTACGGGATAAACTCCTACAATGAGCAGTTCTTC

j_call: TRBJ2-1
clone_size: -
d_call: -
v_call: TRBV6-2/TRBV6-3
cdr3_aa: CASNGGVEQFF
cdr3_nt: TGTGCCAGCAACGGGGGAGTCGAGCAGTTCTTC

j_call: TRBJ2-5
clone_size: -
d_call: TRBD1
v_call: TRBV12-3/TRBV12-4
cdr3_aa: CASSRTGRETQYF
cdr3_nt: TGTGCCAGCAGTCGGACAGGGAGAGAGACCCAGTACTTC

j_call: TRBJ2-1
clone_size: few
d_call: -
v_call: TRBV5-1
cdr3_aa: CASSSQGWSYNEQFF
cdr3_nt: TGCGCCAGCAGCTCACAGGGCTGGTCCTACAATGAGCAGTTCTTC

j_call: TRBJ2-1
clone_size: few
d_call: -
v_call: TRBV5-1
cdr3_aa: CASSFDPGGSYNEQFF
cdr3_nt: TGCGCCAGCAGCTTCGACCCCGGGGGATCCTACAATGAGCAGTTCTTC

j_call: TRBJ2-1
clone_size: few
d_call: -
v_call: TRBV7-9
cdr3_aa: CASSPSWDSFHNEQFF
cdr3_nt: TGTGCCAGCAGCCCATCCTGGGACTCGTTCCACAATGAGCAGTTCTTC

j_call: TRBJ1-1
clone_size: few
d_call: -
v_call: TRBV7-9
cdr3_aa: CASSRVVAEAFF
cdr3_nt: TGTGCCAGCAGTCGTGTGGTGGCCGAAGCTTTCTTT

j_call: TRBJ2-3
clone_size: -
d_call: -
v_call: TRBV18
cdr3_aa: CASSLGQQWTDTQYF
cdr3_nt: TGTGCCAGCTCCCTGGGCCAACAATGGACAGATACGCAGTATTTT

j_call: TRBJ1-2
clone_size: -
d_call: -
v_call: TRBV7-2
cdr3_aa: CASSLGGGRYGYTF
cdr3_nt: TGTGCCAGCAGCTTAGGGGGGGGCCGGTATGGCTACACCTTC

j_call: TRBJ2-1
clone_size: -
d_call: TRBD1
v_call: TRBV12-3/TRBV12-4
cdr3_aa: CASTQTGMNEQFF
cdr3_nt: TGTGCCAGCACGCAGACAGGGATGAATGAGCAGTTCTTC